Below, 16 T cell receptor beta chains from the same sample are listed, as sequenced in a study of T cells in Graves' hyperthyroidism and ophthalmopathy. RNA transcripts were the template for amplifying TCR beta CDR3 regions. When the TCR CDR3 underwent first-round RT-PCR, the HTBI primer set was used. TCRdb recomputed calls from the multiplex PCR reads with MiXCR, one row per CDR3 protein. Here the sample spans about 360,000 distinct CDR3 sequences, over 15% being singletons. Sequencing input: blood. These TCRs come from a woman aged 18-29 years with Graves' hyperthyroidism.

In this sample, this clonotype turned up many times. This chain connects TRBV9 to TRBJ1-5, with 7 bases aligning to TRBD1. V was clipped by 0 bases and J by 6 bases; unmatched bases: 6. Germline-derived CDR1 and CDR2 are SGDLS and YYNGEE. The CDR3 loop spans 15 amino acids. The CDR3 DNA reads TGTGCCAGCAGCGTAGGAGGGGGCGAGAGTCAGCCCCAGCATTTT. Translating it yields CASSVGGGESQPQHF.

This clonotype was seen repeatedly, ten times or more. The CDR3 DNA reads TGTGCCAGCAGGGGGTCAGGGACAGGGACCTACGAGCAGTACTTC. It specifies CASRGSGTGTYEQYF. The chain carries TRBV12-3 or TRBV12-4 and TRBJ2-7; 9 bases agree with TRBD1. CDR3 length equals 15 residues. V dropped 6 bases and J dropped 2; count of bases not matched to a gene: 8.

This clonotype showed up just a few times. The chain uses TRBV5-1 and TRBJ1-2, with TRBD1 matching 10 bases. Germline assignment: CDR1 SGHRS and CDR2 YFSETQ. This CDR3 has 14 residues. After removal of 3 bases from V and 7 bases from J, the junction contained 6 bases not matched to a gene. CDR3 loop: CASSSGQGVGGYTF. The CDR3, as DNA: TGCGCCAGCAGCTCAGGACAGGGGGTCGGTGGCTACACCTTC.

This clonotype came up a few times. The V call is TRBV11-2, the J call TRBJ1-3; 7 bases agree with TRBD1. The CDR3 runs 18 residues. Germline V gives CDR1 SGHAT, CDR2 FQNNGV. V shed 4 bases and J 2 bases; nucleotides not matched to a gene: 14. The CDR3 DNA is TGTGCCAGCAGCTCTGACAGGGTCAGACCGAAACCTGGAAACACCATATATTTT. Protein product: CASSSDRVRPKPGNTIYF.

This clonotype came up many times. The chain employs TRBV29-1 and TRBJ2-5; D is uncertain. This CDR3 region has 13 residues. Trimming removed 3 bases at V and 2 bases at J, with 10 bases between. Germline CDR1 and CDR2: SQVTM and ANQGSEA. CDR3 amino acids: CSVEWTLQETQYF. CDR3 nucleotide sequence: TGCAGCGTTGAGTGGACGTTACAAGAGACCCAGTACTTC.

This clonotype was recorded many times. The CDR3 loop is CASSFGTLERGSYGYTF. Here the CDR3 DNA reads TGTGCCAGCAGCTTCGGGACACTCGAACGTGGCAGCTATGGCTACACCTTC. The chain links TRBV11-2 to TRBJ1-2, with D possibly TRBD1 on 6 matching bases. Trimming stripped 3 bases from V and 4 bases from J, with 21 bases between. Germline V gives CDR1 SGHAT, CDR2 FQNNGV. The CDR3 runs to 17 residues. The entire variable domain, with the rest obtained from reference TRBV11-2 and TRBJ1-2, is as follows: EAGVAQSPRYKIIEKRQSVAFWCNPISGHATLYWYQQILGQGPKLLIQFQNNGVVDDSQLPKDRFSAERLKGVDSTLKIQPAKLEDSAVYLCASSFGTLERGSYGYTFGSGTRLTVV.

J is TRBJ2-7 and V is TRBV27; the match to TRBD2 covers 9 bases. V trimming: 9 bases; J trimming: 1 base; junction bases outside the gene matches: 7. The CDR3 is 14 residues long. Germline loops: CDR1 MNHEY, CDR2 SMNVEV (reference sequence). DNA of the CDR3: TGTGCCAGTAATCCTCTAGCGGGGTCCTACGAGCAGTACTTC. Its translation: CASNPLAGSYEQYF.

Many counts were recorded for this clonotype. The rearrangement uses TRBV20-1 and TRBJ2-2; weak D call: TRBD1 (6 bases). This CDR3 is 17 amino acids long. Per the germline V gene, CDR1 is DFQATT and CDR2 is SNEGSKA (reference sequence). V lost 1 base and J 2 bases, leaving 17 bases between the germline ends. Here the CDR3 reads CSARAGDNLPNTGELFF. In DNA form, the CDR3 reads TGCAGTGCTAGAGCTGGGGACAATTTACCTAACACCGGGGAGCTGTTTTTT.

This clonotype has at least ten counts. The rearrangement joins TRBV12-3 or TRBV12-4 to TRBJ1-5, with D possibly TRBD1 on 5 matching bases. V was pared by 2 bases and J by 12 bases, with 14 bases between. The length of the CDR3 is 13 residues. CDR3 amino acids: CASSLSLKRGQHF. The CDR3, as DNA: TGTGCCAGCAGTTTAAGCCTCAAAAGGGGCCAGCATTTT.

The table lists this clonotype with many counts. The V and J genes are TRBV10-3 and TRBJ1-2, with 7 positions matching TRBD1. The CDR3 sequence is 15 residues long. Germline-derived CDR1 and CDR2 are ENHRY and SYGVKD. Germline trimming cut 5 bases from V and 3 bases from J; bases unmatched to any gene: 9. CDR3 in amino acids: CAISPDRAADYGYTF. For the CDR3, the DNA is TGTGCCATCAGTCCAGACAGGGCTGCGGACTATGGCTACACCTTC.

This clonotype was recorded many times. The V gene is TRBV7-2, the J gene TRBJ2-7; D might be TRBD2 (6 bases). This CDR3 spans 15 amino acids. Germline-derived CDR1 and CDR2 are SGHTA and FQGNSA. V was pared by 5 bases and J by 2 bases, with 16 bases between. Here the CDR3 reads CASSRDWDRAYEQYF. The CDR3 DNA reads TGTGCCAGCAGCCGGGACTGGGACCGTGCCTACGAGCAGTACTTC.

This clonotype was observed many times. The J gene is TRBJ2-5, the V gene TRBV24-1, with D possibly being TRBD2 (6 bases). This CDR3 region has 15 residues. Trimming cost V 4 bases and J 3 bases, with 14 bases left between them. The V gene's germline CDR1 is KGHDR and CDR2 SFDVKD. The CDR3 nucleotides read TGTGCCACCAGTGACCCACGCCGACTAGAAGAGACCCAGTACTTC. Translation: CATSDPRRLEETQYF.

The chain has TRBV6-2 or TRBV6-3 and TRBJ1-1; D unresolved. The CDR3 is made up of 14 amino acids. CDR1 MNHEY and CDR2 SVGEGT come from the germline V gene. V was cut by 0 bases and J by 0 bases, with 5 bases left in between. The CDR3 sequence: CASSYSNVNTEAFF. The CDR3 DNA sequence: TGTGCCAGCAGTTACTCGAATGTGAACACTGAAGCTTTCTTT.

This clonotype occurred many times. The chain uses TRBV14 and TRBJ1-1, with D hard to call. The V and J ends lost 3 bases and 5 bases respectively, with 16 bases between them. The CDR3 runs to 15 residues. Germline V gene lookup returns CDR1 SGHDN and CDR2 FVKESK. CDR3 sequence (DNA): TGTGCCAGCAGCCAGACAATGACATCGGTGACTGAAGCTTTCTTT. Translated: CASSQTMTSVTEAFF.

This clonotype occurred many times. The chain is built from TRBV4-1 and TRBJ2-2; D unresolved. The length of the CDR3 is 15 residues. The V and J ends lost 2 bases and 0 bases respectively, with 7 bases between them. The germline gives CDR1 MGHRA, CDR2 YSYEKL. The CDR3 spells CASSQKISNTGELFF. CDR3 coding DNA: TGCGCCAGCAGCCAAAAGATATCGAACACCGGGGAGCTGTTTTTT.

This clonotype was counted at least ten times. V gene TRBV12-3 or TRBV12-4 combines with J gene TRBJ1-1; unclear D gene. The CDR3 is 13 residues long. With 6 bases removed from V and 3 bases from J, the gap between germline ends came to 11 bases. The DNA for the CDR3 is TGTGCCAGCAGGAAAAGGTCGGACACTGAAGCTTTCTTT. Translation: CASRKRSDTEAFF.